What follows is one TCR beta chain and its context. Antigen: not known. The sample is drawn from a study of OX40 agonist ivuxolimab in advanced cancers. Overall study context: The study treated patients with ivuxolimab, an agonistic anti-OX40 (CD134) antibody. Study findings and constraints: The work left the antigen specificity of expanded peripheral T cells undetermined. Both blood CD4+ and CD8+ T cells showed clonal growth by week 6 at 0.1 to 3.0 mg/kg. Certain nonresponders likewise exhibited a low normalized T-cell clonal expansion.

Some clones are missing from TCRdb's copy, which holds only in-frame ones; the method was immunoSEQ multiplex PCR. The repertoire holds more than 70,000 clones, approximately 84% seen once, with roughly 25% in the top ten. This clonotype originated in an adult with an advanced solid tumor such as melanoma, head and neck, liver or kidney cancer. This material consisted of CD4+ or CD8+ T cells sorted from blood, taken in a trial of the OX40 agonist ivuxolimab.

DNA of the CDR3: TGTGCCAGCAGCCCGACGAGGGGGGCGGGAGAGACCCAGTACTTC. Translation gives CASSPTRGAGETQYF. The gene calls are TRBV5-5 and TRBJ2-5; D is possibly TRBD1 or TRBD2 (6 bases each). Germline V gene lookup returns CDR1 SGHKS and CDR2 YYEKEE (reference sequence). V was shortened by 4 bases and J by 4 bases, with 17 bases between the two germline ends. The CDR3 length is 15 residues. Supplemented by reference TRBV5-5 and TRBJ2-5, the full variable domain reads DAGVTQSPTHLIKTRGQQVTLRCSPISGHKSVSWYQQVLGQGPQFIFQYYEKEERGRGNFPDRFSARQFPNYSSELNVNALLLGDSALYLCASSPTRGAGETQYFGPGTRLLVL.